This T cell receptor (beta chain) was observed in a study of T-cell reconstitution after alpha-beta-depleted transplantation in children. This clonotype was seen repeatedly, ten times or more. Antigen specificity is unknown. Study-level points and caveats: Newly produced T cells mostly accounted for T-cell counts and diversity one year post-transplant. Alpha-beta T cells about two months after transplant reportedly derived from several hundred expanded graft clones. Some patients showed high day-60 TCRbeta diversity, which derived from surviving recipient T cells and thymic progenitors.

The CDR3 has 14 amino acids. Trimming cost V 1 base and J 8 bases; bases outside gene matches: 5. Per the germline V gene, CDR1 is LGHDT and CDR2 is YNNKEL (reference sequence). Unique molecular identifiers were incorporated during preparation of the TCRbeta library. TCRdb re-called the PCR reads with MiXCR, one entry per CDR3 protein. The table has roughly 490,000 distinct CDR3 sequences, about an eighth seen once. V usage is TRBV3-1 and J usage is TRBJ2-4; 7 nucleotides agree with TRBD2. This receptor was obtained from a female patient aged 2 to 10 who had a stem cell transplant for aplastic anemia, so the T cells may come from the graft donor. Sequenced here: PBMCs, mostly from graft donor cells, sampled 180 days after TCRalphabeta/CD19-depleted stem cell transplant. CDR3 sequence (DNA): TGTGCCAGCAGCCAAGGGACTAGAGGAGACATTCAGTACTTC. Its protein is CASSQGTRGDIQYF.